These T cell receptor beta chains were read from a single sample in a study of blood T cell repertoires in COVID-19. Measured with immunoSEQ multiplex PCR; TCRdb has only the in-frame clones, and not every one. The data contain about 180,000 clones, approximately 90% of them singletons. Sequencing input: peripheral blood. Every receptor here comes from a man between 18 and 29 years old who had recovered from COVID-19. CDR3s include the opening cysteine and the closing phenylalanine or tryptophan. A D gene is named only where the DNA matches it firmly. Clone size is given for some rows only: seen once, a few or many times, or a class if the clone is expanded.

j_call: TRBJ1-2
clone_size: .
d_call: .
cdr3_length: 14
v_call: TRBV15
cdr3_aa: CATSSRPNKNGYTF
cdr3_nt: TGTGCCACCAGCTCCCGCCCCAACAAGAATGGCTACACCTTC

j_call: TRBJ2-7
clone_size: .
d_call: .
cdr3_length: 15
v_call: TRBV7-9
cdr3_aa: CASSSNRDTDYEQYF
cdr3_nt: TGTGCCAGCAGCTCGAACCGGGACACGGACTACGAGCAGTACTTC

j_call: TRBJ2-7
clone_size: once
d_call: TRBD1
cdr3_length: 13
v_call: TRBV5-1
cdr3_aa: CASSFNRGMEQYF
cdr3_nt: TGCGCCAGCAGCTTCAACAGGGGAATGGAGCAGTACTTC

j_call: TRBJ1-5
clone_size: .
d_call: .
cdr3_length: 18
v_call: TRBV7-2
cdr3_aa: CASSLALRGPSSNQPQHF
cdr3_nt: TGTGCCAGCAGCTTAGCGCTCCGGGGTCCTTCCTCTAATCAGCCCCAGCATTTT

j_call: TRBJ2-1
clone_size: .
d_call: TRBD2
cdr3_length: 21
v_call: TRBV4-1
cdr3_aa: CASSQTRLAGGRGSNNNEQFF
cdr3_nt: TGCGCCAGCAGCCAAACTAGACTAGCGGGAGGCCGAGGATCCAATAACAATGAGCAGTTCTTC

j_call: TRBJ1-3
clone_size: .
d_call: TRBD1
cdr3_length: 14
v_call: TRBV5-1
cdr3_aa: CASSEGQGTNTIYF
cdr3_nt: TGCGCCAGCAGCGAGGGACAGGGGACGAACACCATATATTTT

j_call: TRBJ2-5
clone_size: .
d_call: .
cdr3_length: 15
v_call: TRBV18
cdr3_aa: CASSPLLGRPGTQYF
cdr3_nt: TGTGCCAGCTCACCCCTCCTCGGTCGACCGGGGACCCAGTACTTC

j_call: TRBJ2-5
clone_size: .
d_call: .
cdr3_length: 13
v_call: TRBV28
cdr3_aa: CATLRGAVETQYF
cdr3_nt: TGTGCCACCCTCCGTGGGGCCGTGGAGACCCAGTACTTC

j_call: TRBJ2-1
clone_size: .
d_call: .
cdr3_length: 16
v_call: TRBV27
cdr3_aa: CATLRLGGGPLNEQFF
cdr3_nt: TGTGCCACCCTTCGACTAGGGGGAGGGCCTCTGAATGAGCAGTTCTTC

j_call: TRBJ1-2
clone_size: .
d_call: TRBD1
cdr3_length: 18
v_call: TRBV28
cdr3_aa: CASSRGTGDPPLGSGYTF
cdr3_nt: TGTGCCAGCAGTCGGGGGACAGGGGACCCTCCGTTGGGGAGCGGCTACACCTTC

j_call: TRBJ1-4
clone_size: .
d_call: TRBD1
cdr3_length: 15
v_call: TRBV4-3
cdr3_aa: CASSQVRGLGEKLFF
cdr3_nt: TGCGCCAGCAGCCAAGTTAGGGGGCTCGGTGAAAAACTGTTTTTT

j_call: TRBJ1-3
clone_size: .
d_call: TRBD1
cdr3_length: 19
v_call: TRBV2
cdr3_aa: CAITRWDRAHMSSGNTIYF
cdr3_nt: TGTGCCATAACGAGGTGGGACAGGGCCCACATGAGCTCTGGAAACACCATATATTTT

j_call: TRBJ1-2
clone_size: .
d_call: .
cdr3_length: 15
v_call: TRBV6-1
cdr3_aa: CASSEATGSNYGYTF
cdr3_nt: TGTGCCAGCAGTGAAGCAACAGGGTCTAACTATGGCTACACCTTC

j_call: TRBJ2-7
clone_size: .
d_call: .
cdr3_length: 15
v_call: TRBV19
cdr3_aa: CASSMRGISSYEQYF
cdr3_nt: TGTGCCAGTAGTATGAGAGGGATCAGCTCCTACGAGCAGTACTTC

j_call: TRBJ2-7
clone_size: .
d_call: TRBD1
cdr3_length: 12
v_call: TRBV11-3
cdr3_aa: CASSPDRTVQYF
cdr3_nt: TGTGCCAGCAGCCCGGACAGGACGGTGCAGTACTTC

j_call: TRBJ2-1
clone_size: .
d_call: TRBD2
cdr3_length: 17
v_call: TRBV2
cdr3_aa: CASSDGTSGRIMNEQFF
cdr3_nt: TGTGCCAGCAGTGACGGGACTAGCGGGAGAATAATGAATGAGCAGTTCTTC

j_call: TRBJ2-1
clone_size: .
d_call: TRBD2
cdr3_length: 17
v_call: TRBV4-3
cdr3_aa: CASSQELETSGYNEQFF
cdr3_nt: TGCGCCAGCAGCCAAGAACTTGAGACTAGCGGCTACAATGAGCAGTTCTTC

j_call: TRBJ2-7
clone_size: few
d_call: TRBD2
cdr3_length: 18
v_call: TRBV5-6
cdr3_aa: CASNNGKLAGTFFDEQYF
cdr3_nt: TGTGCCAGCAACAACGGGAAACTAGCGGGAACCTTTTTCGACGAGCAGTACTTC

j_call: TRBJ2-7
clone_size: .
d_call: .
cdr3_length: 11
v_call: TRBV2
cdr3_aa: CASRTDYEQYF
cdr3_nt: TGTGCCAGTCGGACTGACTACGAGCAGTACTTC

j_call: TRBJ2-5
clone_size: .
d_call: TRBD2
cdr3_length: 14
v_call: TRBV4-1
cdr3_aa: CASSQTPSGETQYF
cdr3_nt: TGCGCCAGCAGCCAGACCCCTAGCGGAGAGACCCAGTACTTC

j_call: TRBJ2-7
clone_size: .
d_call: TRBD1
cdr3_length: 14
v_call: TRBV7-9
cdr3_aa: CASSRIGQGYEQYF
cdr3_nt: TGTGCCAGCAGCCGTATAGGACAGGGCTACGAGCAGTACTTC

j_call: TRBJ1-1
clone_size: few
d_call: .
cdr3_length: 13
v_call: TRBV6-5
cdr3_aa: CASSYNGNTEAFF
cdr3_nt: TGTGCCAGCAGCTATAACGGGAACACTGAAGCTTTCTTT

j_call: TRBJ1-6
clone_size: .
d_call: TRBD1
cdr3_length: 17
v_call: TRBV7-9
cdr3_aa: CASSATRSETGDSPLHF
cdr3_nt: TGTGCCAGCAGCGCGACGCGATCCGAGACAGGGGATTCACCCCTCCACTTT